This T cell receptor (beta chain) was obtained from a study of spatial heterogeneity in lung cancer. Via MiXCR, TCRdb re-called the 5' RACE reads, giving one row per CDR3 protein. The sample consists of roughly 9,000 distinct CDR3 sequences, about 5% of them appearing once. Study-wide results and limits: Tumor mutation count correlated with how many alpha and beta TCRs expanded intratumorally.

This clonotype was observed at least ten times. Antigen unknown. Time point described: sample taken at primary tumor resection. CDR1 SGHTA and CDR2 FQGNSA come from the germline V gene. The CDR3 is made up of 12 amino acids. The ends were cut back, 1 base at V and 4 bases at J, with 2 bases in the middle. This receptor was identified in a female donor with early-stage non-small cell lung cancer. The gene calls are TRBV7-2 and TRBJ1-3; D gene uncertain. Sequenced here: lung tumor tissue, sampled at surgery. DNA for the CDR3: TGTGCCAGCAGCTTAGTGGGAAACACCATATATTTT. This translates into CASSLVGNTIYF.